The 28 T cell receptor beta chains below were found in one sample sequenced in a study of CD8+ T cells in alopecia areata. The authors extracted RNA and reverse transcribed it into cDNA as the sequencing template. Measured with immunoSEQ multiplex PCR; TCRdb has only the in-frame clones, and not every one. The sample lists more than 95,000 clones; 50% to 75% were seen once. As to treatment: oral pan-JAK inhibitor, 5-10 mg twice daily. The source material was CD8+ T cells sorted from blood, sampled at week 4, from a patient treated with tofacitinib. These receptors were collected from a human donor with alopecia areata.

The chain couples TRBV27 to TRBJ1-1; D gene unclear. Germline V gives CDR1 MNHEY, CDR2 SMNVEV (reference sequence). Trimming left V 5 bases short and J 3 bases short, with 16 bases between. The CDR3 consists of 15 residues. As DNA, the CDR3 is TGTGCCAGCAGTAACACCGAACCGACCGACACTGAAGCTTTCTTT. It encodes CASSNTEPTDTEAFF.

The chain is built from TRBV6-5 and TRBJ2-2; D possibly matches TRBD1 or TRBD2 (5 bases each). Deletions cut 2 bases from V and 5 bases from J, with 12 bases between. This CDR3 is built from 15 residues. CDR1 is MNHEY, CDR2 SVGAGI, per germline. CDR3 amino acids: CASSYDGGITGELFF. The CDR3 DNA reads TGTGCCAGCAGTTACGATGGGGGTATTACCGGGGAGCTGTTTTTT.

The V and J genes are TRBV29-1 and TRBJ2-1; unclear D gene. CDR1 SQVTM and CDR2 ANQGSEA come from the germline V gene. Trimming removed 2 bases from V and 3 bases from J, with 8 bases in between. This CDR3 has 13 amino acids. The CDR3 DNA sequence: TGCAGCGTTGAACTACAGAACTACAATGAGCAGTTCTTC. This encodes CSVELQNYNEQFF.

The V gene is TRBV19, the J gene TRBJ1-1, with D possibly being TRBD1 (5 bases). V was trimmed by 5 bases and J by 8 bases, leaving 15 bases between them. This CDR3 spans 13 amino acids. CDR1 is LNHDA, CDR2 SQIVND, per germline (reference sequence). CDR3 residues: CASSSATGPEAFF. For the CDR3, the DNA is TGTGCCAGTAGTTCCGCCACAGGACCCGAAGCTTTCTTT.

The rearrangement joins TRBV5-1 to TRBJ2-3; no clear D gene. Germline V gives CDR1 SGHRS, CDR2 YFSETQ. The CDR3 is 15 amino acids. The germline V and J ends were trimmed by 1 base and 0 bases, with 9 bases remaining between them. The CDR3 bases are TGCGCCAGCAGCTTGACAGTTACTAGCACAGATACGCAGTATTTT. Translated, it gives CASSLTVTSTDTQYF.

The gene calls are TRBV30 and TRBJ1-6, with D perhaps TRBD1 (5 bases). CDR1 and CDR2 from the germline V gene are GTSNPN and SVGIG (reference sequence). V was pared by 5 bases and J by 9 bases, with 11 bases between. This CDR3 contains 12 residues. The CDR3 sequence is CAWDSRGSPLHF. Here the CDR3 DNA reads TGTGCCTGGGACAGCCGGGGTTCACCCCTCCACTTT.

The CDR3 DNA is TGTGCCAGCCGGCACGGGTACAATGAGCAGTTCTTC. This sequence encodes CASRHGYNEQFF. The chain employs TRBV19 and TRBJ2-1; unclear D gene. The CDR3 has 12 amino acids. The V gene lost 9 bases and the J gene lost 4 bases, with 10 bases spanning the gap. Per the germline V gene, CDR1 is LNHDA and CDR2 is SQIVND (reference sequence). The whole variable domain, filled in from reference TRBV19 and TRBJ2-1, reads DGGITQSPKYLFRKEGQNVTLSCEQNLNHDAMYWYRQDPGQGLRLIYYSQIVNDFQKGDIAEGYSVSREKKESFPLTVTSAQKNPTAFYLCASRHGYNEQFFGPGTRLTVL.

The V gene is TRBV15, the J gene TRBJ2-1, with 10 nucleotides matching TRBD1. The CDR3 loop spans 13 amino acids. The germline V gene has CDR1 LNHNV and CDR2 YYDKDF (reference sequence). With V trimmed by 5 bases and J by 10 bases, 5 bases remained unmatched. For the CDR3, the DNA is TGTGCCACCAGCTGGGACAGGGGACGGGAGCAGTTCTTC. This codes for CATSWDRGREQFF. Complete variable domain (other parts from reference TRBV15 and TRBJ2-1): DAMVIQNPRYQVTQFGKPVTLSCSQTLNHNVMYWYQQKSSQAPKLLFHYYDKDFNNEADTPDNFQSRRPNTSFCFLDIRSPGLGDTAMYLCATSWDRGREQFFGPGTRLTVL.

The chain uses TRBV7-8 and TRBJ2-6; D possibly corresponds to TRBD1 (5 bases). V lost 6 bases and J lost 1, with 7 bases in between. The CDR3 is 14 residues long. Germline assignment: CDR1 SGHVS and CDR2 FQNEAQ. In DNA form, the CDR3 reads TGTGCCAGCAGGGCAGGGTCTGGGGCCAACGTCCTGACTTTC. Amino acid sequence: CASRAGSGANVLTF.

The rearrangement joins TRBV29-1 to TRBJ2-7; D could derive from TRBD1 or TRBD2 (6 bases each). V was clipped by 6 bases and J by 7 bases, with 16 bases between them. Germline assignment: CDR1 SQVTM and CDR2 ANQGSEA. CDR3 length: 12 residues. CDR3 sequence (DNA): TGCAGCGTGCTGGACAGAGGGAGGGAGCAGTACTTC. It translates to CSVLDRGREQYF.

The chain employs TRBV7-9 and TRBJ2-3; 9 nucleotides line up with TRBD1. Germline loops: CDR1 SEHNR, CDR2 FQNEAQ (reference sequence). V shed 3 bases and J 6 bases; nucleotides not matched to a gene: 10. This CDR3 is built from 16 residues. The CDR3: CASSLAGTGLSDTQYF. The CDR3 DNA sequence: TGTGCCAGCAGCTTGGCCGGGACAGGGCTTTCCGATACGCAGTATTTT.

Only a few counts were recorded for this clone. The rearrangement uses TRBV9 and TRBJ2-1; D assignment may be TRBD1 or TRBD2 (5 bases each). V lost 3 bases, J lost 8 bases, and 15 bases lay in between. The CDR3 extends over 14 amino acids. CDR1 is SGDLS, CDR2 YYNGEE, per germline. CDR3 sequence (DNA): TGTGCCAGCAGCGCCACCGGGACGAGGGATGAGCAGTTCTTC. Protein sequence: CASSATGTRDEQFF.

This chain links TRBV29-1 with TRBJ2-3, with 12 nucleotides matching TRBD2. The germline CDR1 and CDR2 sequences are SQVTM and ANQGSEA. V was clipped by 7 bases and J by 1 base; unmatched bases: 6. The CDR3 sequence is 15 residues long. The DNA of the CDR3 is TGCAGCGCCAGCCGACTAGCGGGAGGCACAGATACGCAGTATTTT. Its translation: CSASRLAGGTDTQYF.

Only a few counts were recorded for this clone. This chain uses TRBV29-1 with TRBJ2-1; the D gene is possibly TRBD2 (6 bases). V was shortened by 2 bases and J by 6 bases, with 11 bases between the two germline ends. This CDR3 is 13 amino acids long. CDR1 is SQVTM, CDR2 ANQGSEA, per germline. This chain's CDR3 is CSVESREANEQFF. The CDR3 region has the DNA TGCAGCGTTGAATCCAGGGAGGCCAATGAGCAGTTCTTC.

This clone was seen a few times. The rearrangement uses TRBV4-3 and TRBJ1-4; maybe TRBD1 (5 bases). The CDR3 has 14 amino acids. V shed 4 bases and J shed 8 bases, with 14 bases lying between them. CDR1 LGHNA and CDR2 YSLEER come from the germline V gene. The CDR3 DNA reads as TGCGCCAGCAGCCTAATAGGGGCAGAAGAAAAACTGTTTTTT. Residues: CASSLIGAEEKLFF.

The genes are TRBV7-9 and TRBJ1-2; the D is unclear. Between the trimmed V and J ends, which lost 3 bases and 8 bases, there was a span of 10 bases. Germline assignment: CDR1 SEHNR and CDR2 FQNEAQ (reference sequence). The CDR3 runs to 12 residues. The CDR3 DNA reads as TGTGCCAGCAGCTTCGGGGTGCAGGGCTACACCTTC. Protein product: CASSFGVQGYTF.

The chain uses TRBV4-2 and TRBJ2-5, with 9 bases lining up with TRBD2. This CDR3 is 16 amino acids long. Germline CDR1 reads LGHNA; CDR2 reads YNFKEQ. The V segment lost 0 bases and the J segment 4 bases; nucleotides outside the gene matches: 6. The CDR3 loop is CASSQDKAGGVETQYF. CDR3 DNA: TGTGCCAGCAGCCAAGATAAGGCGGGAGGGGTAGAGACCCAGTACTTC.

This rearrangement joins TRBV19 to TRBJ2-5, with TRBD2 matching over 15 bases. The junction had 13 bases not matched to a gene; V was cut back by 7 bases and J by 4 bases. This CDR3 region has 18 residues. Germline lookup yields CDR1 LNHDA and CDR2 SQIVND (reference sequence). The DNA of the CDR3 is TGTGCCAGTACCGCCCCGGGACTAGCGGGGGGAGGAGGAGAGACCCAGTACTTC. Its protein product is CASTAPGLAGGGGETQYF.

This clone was observed a few times. The rearrangement joins TRBV30 to TRBJ1-5; TRBD1 agrees at 7 bases. Germline V gives CDR1 GTSNPN, CDR2 SVGIG (reference sequence). V shed 3 bases, J shed 1 base, and the junction held 3 bases outside the gene matches. The CDR3 runs to 14 residues. The CDR3 nucleotides read TGTGCCTGGAGAGGCAGGGGGAGCAATCAGCCCCAGCATTTT. Translating it yields CAWRGRGSNQPQHF. Full variable domain (remainder filled in from reference TRBV30 and TRBJ1-5): SQTIHQWPATLVQPVGSPLSLECTVEGTSNPNLYWYRQAAGRGLQLLFYSVGIGQISSEVPQNLSASRPQDRQFILSSKKLLLSDSGFYLCAWRGRGSNQPQHFGDGTRLSIL.

This clone was seen once. This chain links TRBV27 with TRBJ1-2; no clear D. Germline CDR1 reads MNHEY; CDR2 reads SMNVEV (reference sequence). The CDR3 length is 15 residues. The V gene lost 7 bases and the J gene lost 3 bases, with 18 bases spanning the gap. CDR3 in amino acids: CASTRKAGRDYGYTF. CDR3 coding DNA: TGTGCCAGCACCCGTAAGGCAGGAAGGGACTATGGCTACACCTTC.

Worth noting for this clone: Other DNA sequences from this sample encode an identical CDR3 as well. The chain couples TRBV19 to TRBJ2-7; TRBD1 agrees at 9 bases. This CDR3 spans 14 amino acids. Germline CDR1 and CDR2: LNHDA and SQIVND (reference sequence). The V and J ends lost 3 bases and 4 bases, in that order; junction bases with no gene match: 4. The CDR3 is CASSIGTGPYEQYF. The DNA of the CDR3 is TGTGCCAGTAGTATTGGGACAGGGCCGTACGAGCAGTACTTC.

The V gene is TRBV6-4, the J gene TRBJ2-2; possibly TRBD1 for D (5 bases). V lost 0 bases, J lost 6 bases, and 14 bases lay in between. CDR1 is MRHNA, CDR2 SNTAGT, per germline. The CDR3 is 16 residues long. CDR3 DNA sequence: TGTGCCAGCAGTGACTCAATGGGAACAGGTTCCGGGGAGCTGTTTTTT. Translated: CASSDSMGTGSGELFF.

V gene TRBV2 combines with J gene TRBJ1-1; the D is unclear. Deletions cut 3 bases from V and 6 bases from J, with 14 bases between. CDR1 is SNHLY and CDR2 is FYNNEI in the germline V gene. The CDR3 runs to 14 residues. The CDR3 DNA follows: TGTGCCAGCAGTGATTGGGGTATGGATCCTGAAGCTTTCTTT. Amino acids: CASSDWGMDPEAFF.

This sequence joins TRBV5-5 and TRBJ2-7; 7 nucleotides agree with TRBD2. The CDR3 is made up of 16 amino acids. CDR1 and CDR2 (germline): SGHKS, YYEKEE (reference sequence). V shed 4 bases, J shed 1 base, and the junction held 11 bases outside the gene matches. The CDR3 is CASSGEGRYPSYEQYF. Written as DNA, the CDR3 is TGTGCCAGCAGCGGGGAGGGTAGGTACCCTTCCTACGAGCAGTACTTC.

This clone was observed a handful of times. The junction shows a germline mismatch at one end, possibly a read error. The genes are TRBV23-1 and TRBJ2-7, with TRBD1 matching 8 bases. TRBV23-1 is noted as an ORF with a role that remains uncertain. The CDR3 consists of 16 residues. The CDR3 nucleotides are TGCGCCAGCAGTCAATCAAGACAGGGGACCTCCCACGAGCAGTACTTC. This codes for CASSQSRQGTSHEQYF.

The chain is built from TRBV7-8 and TRBJ2-7, with D unresolved. CDR3 length equals 14 residues. V was trimmed by 1 base and J by 6 bases, leaving 13 bases between them. Germline CDR1 SGHVS, CDR2 FQNEAQ. The CDR3 region is CASSLELIEAEQYF. The CDR3, as DNA: TGTGCCAGCAGCTTAGAATTAATAGAGGCCGAGCAGTACTTC.

This clone was observed a handful of times. The V and J genes are TRBV25-1 and TRBJ1-2; 7 bases agree with TRBD1. The CDR3 spans 14 residues. Germline V CDR1 and CDR2: MGHDK, SYGVNS. Trimming cost V 5 bases and J 7 bases; bases outside gene matches: 10. The CDR3 loop reads CASSLGGQVGGYTF. CDR3 DNA sequence: TGTGCCAGCAGTTTGGGAGGACAGGTCGGTGGCTACACCTTC.

Only one count was recorded for this clone. The chain is built from TRBV30 and TRBJ2-5, with TRBD2 matching over 7 bases. The V gene end was trimmed by 3 bases and the J gene end by 5 bases; junction bases not matched to a gene: 0. This CDR3 has 11 residues. Germline V lookup: CDR1 GTSNPN, CDR2 SVGIG (reference sequence). Here the CDR3 reads CAWRAGETQYF. Here the CDR3 DNA reads TGTGCCTGGAGAGCGGGGGAGACCCAGTACTTC.